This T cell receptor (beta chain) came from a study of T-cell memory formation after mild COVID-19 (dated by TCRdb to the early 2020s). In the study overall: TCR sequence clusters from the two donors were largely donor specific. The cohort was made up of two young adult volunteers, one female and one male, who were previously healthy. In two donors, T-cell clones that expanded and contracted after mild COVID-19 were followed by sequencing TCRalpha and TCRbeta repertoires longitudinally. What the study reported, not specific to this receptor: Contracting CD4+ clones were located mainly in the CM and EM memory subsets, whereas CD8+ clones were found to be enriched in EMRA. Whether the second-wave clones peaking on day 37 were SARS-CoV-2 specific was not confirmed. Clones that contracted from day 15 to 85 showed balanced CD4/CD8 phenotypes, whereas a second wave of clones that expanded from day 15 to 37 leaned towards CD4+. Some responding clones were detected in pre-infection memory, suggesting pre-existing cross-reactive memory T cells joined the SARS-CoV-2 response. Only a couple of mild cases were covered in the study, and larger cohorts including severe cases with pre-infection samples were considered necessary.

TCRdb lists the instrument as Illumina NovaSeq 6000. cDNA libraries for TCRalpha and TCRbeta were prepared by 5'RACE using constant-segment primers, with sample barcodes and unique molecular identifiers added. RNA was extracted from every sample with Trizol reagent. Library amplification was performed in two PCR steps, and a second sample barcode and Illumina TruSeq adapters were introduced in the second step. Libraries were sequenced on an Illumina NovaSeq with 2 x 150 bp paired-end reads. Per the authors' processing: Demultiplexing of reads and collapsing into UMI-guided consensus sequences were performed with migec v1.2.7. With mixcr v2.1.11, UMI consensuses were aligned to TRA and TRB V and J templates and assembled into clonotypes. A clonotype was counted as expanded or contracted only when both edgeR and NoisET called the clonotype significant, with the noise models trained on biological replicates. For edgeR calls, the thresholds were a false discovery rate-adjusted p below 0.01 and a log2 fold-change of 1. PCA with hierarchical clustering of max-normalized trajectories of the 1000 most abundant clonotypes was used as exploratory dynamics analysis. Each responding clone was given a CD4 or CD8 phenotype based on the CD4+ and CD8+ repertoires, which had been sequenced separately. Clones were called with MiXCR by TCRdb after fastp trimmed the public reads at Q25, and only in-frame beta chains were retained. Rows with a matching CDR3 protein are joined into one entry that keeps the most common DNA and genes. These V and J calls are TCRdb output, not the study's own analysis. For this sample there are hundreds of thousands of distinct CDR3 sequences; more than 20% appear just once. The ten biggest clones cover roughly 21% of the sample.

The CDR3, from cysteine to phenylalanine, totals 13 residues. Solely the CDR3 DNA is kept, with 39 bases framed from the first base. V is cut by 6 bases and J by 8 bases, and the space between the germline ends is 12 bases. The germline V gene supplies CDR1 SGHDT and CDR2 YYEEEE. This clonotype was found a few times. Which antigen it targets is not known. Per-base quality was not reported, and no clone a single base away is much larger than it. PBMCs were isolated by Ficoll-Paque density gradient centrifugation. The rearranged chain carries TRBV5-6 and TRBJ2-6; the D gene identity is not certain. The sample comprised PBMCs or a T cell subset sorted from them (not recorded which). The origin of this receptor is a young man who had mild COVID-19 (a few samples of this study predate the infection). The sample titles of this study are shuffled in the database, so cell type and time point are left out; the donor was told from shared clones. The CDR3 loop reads CASTIGRTNVLTF. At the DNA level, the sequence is TGTGCCAGCACCATAGGACGTACCAACGTCCTGACTTTC.